The clone carrying this TCR beta chain was seen a few times. As yet, its antigen is unknown. Unique molecular identifiers were added to individual cDNA molecules. TCRdb reprocessed the 5' RACE reads via MiXCR and lists one record per CDR3 protein. The sample consists of 50,000 to 60,000 distinct CDR3 sequences, approximately 12% of them appearing once. This CDR3 region has 13 residues. Germline CDR1 SGHRS, CDR2 YFSETQ. Deletions cut 4 bases from V and 3 bases from J, with 11 bases between. The data were obtained in a study of early T cells in non-severe SARS-CoV-2 infection. Overall study context: Unsorted whole blood bulk RNA was sequenced, with unpaired chains.

Study results and caveats: Matching against VDJdb likely underestimated virus-specific expansions, favoring anti-spike CD8.

This TCR came from an adult who was a healthcare worker with PCR-confirmed SARS-CoV-2 infection or an uninfected control (not recorded which). The chain links TRBV5-1 to TRBJ2-7, with D tentatively TRBD1 (7 bases). Sample: whole blood. The CDR3 sequence is CASSGGGFYEQYF. In nucleotides, the CDR3 is TGCGCCAGCAGCGGAGGGGGCTTCTACGAGCAGTACTTC.